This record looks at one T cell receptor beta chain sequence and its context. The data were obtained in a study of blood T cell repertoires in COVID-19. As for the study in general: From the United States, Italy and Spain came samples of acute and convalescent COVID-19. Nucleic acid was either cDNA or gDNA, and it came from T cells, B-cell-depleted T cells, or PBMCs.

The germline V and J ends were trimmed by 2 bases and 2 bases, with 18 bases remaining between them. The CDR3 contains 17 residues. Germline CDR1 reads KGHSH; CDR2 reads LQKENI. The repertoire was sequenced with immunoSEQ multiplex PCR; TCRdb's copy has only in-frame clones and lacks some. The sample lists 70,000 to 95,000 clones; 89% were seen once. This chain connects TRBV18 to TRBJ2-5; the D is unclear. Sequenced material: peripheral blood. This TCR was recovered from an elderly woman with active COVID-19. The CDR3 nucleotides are TGTGCCAGCTCACCATCCGCGTATGGAACAGATCAAGAGACCCAGTACTTC. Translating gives CASSPSAYGTDQETQYF.